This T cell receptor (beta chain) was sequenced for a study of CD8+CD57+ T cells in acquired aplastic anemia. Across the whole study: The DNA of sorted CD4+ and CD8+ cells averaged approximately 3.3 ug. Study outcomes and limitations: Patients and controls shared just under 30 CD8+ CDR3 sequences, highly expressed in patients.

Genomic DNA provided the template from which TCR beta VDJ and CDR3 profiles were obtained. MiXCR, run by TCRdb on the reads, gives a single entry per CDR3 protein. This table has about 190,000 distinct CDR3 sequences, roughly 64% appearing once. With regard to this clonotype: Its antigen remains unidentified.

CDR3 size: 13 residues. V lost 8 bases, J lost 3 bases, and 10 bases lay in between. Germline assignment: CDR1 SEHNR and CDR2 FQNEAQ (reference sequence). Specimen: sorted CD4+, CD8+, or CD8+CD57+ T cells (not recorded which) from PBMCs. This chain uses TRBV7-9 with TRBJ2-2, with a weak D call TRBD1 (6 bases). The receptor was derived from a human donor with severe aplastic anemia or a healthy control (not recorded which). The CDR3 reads CASERGYTGELFF. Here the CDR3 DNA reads TGTGCCAGCGAGAGGGGGTACACCGGGGAGCTGTTTTTT. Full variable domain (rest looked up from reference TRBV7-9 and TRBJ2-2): DTGVSQNPRHKITKRGQNVTFRCDPISEHNRLYWYRQTLGQGPEFLTYFQNEAQLEKSRLLSDRFSAERPKGSFSTLEIQRTEQGDSAMYLCASERGYTGELFFGEGSRLTVL.